The 15 T cell receptor beta chains in this list originate from one sample, sequenced in a study of blood T cell repertoires in COVID-19. Here immunoSEQ multiplex PCR was the method, and the copy in TCRdb shows in-frame clones only, minus some. This table holds about 150,000 clones, roughly 72% found once. Sequencing was performed on peripheral blood. The receptors stem from a woman aged 80 or over with acute or convalescent COVID-19.

This chain connects TRBV6-2 or TRBV6-3 to TRBJ1-4; D remains unclear. The germline V and J ends were trimmed by 5 bases and 6 bases, with 10 bases remaining between them. The V gene's germline CDR1 is MNHEY and CDR2 SVGEGT. This CDR3 is built from 13 residues. CDR3 nucleotide sequence: TGTGCCAGCAGTGACGGGAGATATGAAAAACTGTTTTTT. Its protein is CASSDGRYEKLFF.

This clone has a handful of counts. The rearrangement links TRBV7-2 to TRBJ2-1; 10 positions agree with TRBD2. The length of the CDR3 is 18 residues. Losses at the gene ends were 6 bases for V and 0 bases for J; bases not matched to a gene: 11. Germline V gene data show CDR1 as SGHTA and CDR2 as FQGNSA. This chain's CDR3 is CASSAIWTSGTSYNEQFF. The CDR3 DNA follows: TGTGCCAGCAGTGCAATTTGGACTAGCGGAACCTCCTACAATGAGCAGTTCTTC.

The rearrangement uses TRBV9 and TRBJ1-6, with unresolved D. The CDR3 has 16 residues. CDR1 is SGDLS and CDR2 is YYNGEE in the germline V gene. Between the trimmed V and J ends, which lost 2 bases and 7 bases, there was a span of 16 bases. The CDR3 is CASSVGVGPKNSPLHF. The CDR3 coding sequence is TGTGCCAGCAGCGTCGGGGTTGGACCGAAGAATTCACCCCTCCACTTT.

The chain links TRBV14 to TRBJ1-2, with a tentative D call TRBD1 (5 bases). V lost 6 bases, J lost 4 bases, and 18 bases lay in between. This CDR3 is 15 amino acids long. CDR1 SGHDN and CDR2 FVKESK come from the germline V gene. The CDR3 nucleotides read TGTGCCAGCAGTCCCGATCTGACAGCCGGCTATGGCTACACCTTC. Amino acids: CASSPDLTAGYGYTF.

The V and J genes are TRBV30 and TRBJ1-2; TRBD1 agrees at 9 bases. CDR1 is GTSNPN and CDR2 is SVGIG in the germline V gene (reference sequence). V shed 2 bases, J shed 2 bases, and the junction held 3 bases outside the gene matches. This CDR3 comprises 14 residues. DNA for the CDR3: TGTGCCTGGAGTCCCGGGACAGGGAACTATGGCTACACCTTC. As protein: CAWSPGTGNYGYTF. Together with reference TRBV30 and TRBJ1-2, the CDR3 gives the full variable domain: SQTIHQWPATLVQPVGSPLSLECTVEGTSNPNLYWYRQAAGRGLQLLFYSVGIGQISSEVPQNLSASRPQDRQFILSSKKLLLSDSGFYLCAWSPGTGNYGYTFGSGTRLTVV.

This clone showed up just a few times. The chain links TRBV30 to TRBJ1-2, with 7 nucleotides matching TRBD1. Germline loops: CDR1 GTSNPN, CDR2 SVGIG (reference sequence). The CDR3 length is 14 residues. With 4 bases clipped from V and 3 bases from J, the junction kept 8 bases outside the gene matches. The CDR3 DNA is TGTGCCTGGACGGGCCTCGGGACAGACTATGGCTACACCTTC. This translates into CAWTGLGTDYGYTF.

V and J are TRBV13 and TRBJ2-5, with unresolved D. The CDR3 loop spans 12 amino acids. Per the germline V gene, CDR1 is PRHDT and CDR2 is FYEKMQ (reference sequence). V lost 3 bases and J lost 5, with 7 bases in between. The CDR3 protein is CASSFRRETQYF. CDR3 DNA sequence: TGTGCCAGCAGCTTTCGCCGGGAGACCCAGTACTTC.

As for this clone: This sample includes further DNA sequences coding for the same CDR3. V usage is TRBV6-5 and J usage is TRBJ2-1, with 7 bases aligning to TRBD2. CDR3 length: 15 amino acids. The V and J ends lost 0 bases and 2 bases, in that order; junction bases with no gene match: 1. From germline, CDR1 is MNHEY and CDR2 SVGAGI. CDR3 nucleotides: TGTGCCAGCAGTTACTCGAGCGGGGCCTACAATGAGCAGTTCTTC. Translating it yields CASSYSSGAYNEQFF.

This chain joins TRBV30 and TRBJ1-2; D is perhaps TRBD1 (5 bases). The V gene's germline CDR1 is GTSNPN and CDR2 SVGIG (reference sequence). V was clipped by 5 bases and J by 4 bases, with 11 bases between them. The CDR3 consists of 12 residues. CDR3 nucleotide sequence: TGTGCCTGGGTGAAGACAGTCTATGGCTACACCTTC. Translated, it gives CAWVKTVYGYTF.

This clone was picked up a small number of times. The genes are TRBV29-1 and TRBJ1-2, with D tentatively TRBD1 (5 bases). CDR3 length: 12 amino acids. V gave up 2 bases and J gave up 6 bases, with 10 bases separating them. The V gene's germline CDR1 is SQVTM and CDR2 ANQGSEA. The CDR3 protein is CSVERAGNGYTF. CDR3 nucleotide sequence: TGCAGCGTTGAAAGGGCAGGGAATGGCTACACCTTC.

Only one count was recorded for this clone. The chain uses TRBV3-1 (or the pseudogene TRBV3-2) and TRBJ1-4, with TRBD1 matching over 9 bases. This CDR3 has 14 residues. Germline V gene lookup returns CDR1 LGHDT and CDR2 YNNKEL (reference sequence). J was trimmed by 8 bases and V by 3 bases; bases with no gene match: 4. The CDR3, as DNA: TGTGCCAGCAGCCAGACAGGGGGTAGGGAAAAACTGTTTTTT. Encoded protein: CASSQTGGREKLFF.

The chain uses TRBV4-3 and TRBJ2-4; 9 nucleotides line up with TRBD2. Trimming at V came to 0 bases and at J to 7 bases, leaving 10 bases not matched to a gene. Looked up from germline, CDR1 is LGHNA and CDR2 is YSLEER. The CDR3 totals 17 residues. The CDR3 coding sequence is TGCGCCAGCAGCCAAGATAGGGCGGGGGGGCGAATTAACATTCAGTACTTC. Translation gives CASSQDRAGGRINIQYF.

This sequence joins TRBV5-1 and TRBJ2-2; TRBD1 might be the D (6 bases). The V gene's germline CDR1 is SGHRS and CDR2 YFSETQ. Trimming shortened V by 6 bases and J by 0 bases, and 9 bases separated the two germline ends. This CDR3 contains 14 residues. CDR3: CASNRDANTGELFF. In DNA, the CDR3 is TGCGCCAGCAACAGGGACGCGAACACCGGGGAGCTGTTTTTT.

This clone was counted only a few times. The chain has TRBV19 and TRBJ1-1; the match to TRBD1 covers 8 bases. V lost 7 bases and J lost 1; bases outside the gene matches: 8. This CDR3 has 15 residues. The germline CDR1 and CDR2 sequences are LNHDA and SQIVND (reference sequence). Written as DNA, the CDR3 is TGTGCCAGTACCTGGACAGGGAGGGGGAACACTGAAGCTTTCTTT. It is translated as CASTWTGRGNTEAFF.

V and J are TRBV7-7 and TRBJ2-2; D is ambiguous. With 2 bases removed from V and 4 bases from J, the gap between germline ends came to 5 bases. Per the germline V gene, CDR1 is SSHAT and CDR2 is FNYEAQ (reference sequence). CDR3 length: 13 amino acids. The CDR3 DNA reads as TGTGCCAGCAGCTTACTGTTCACCGGGGAGCTGTTTTTT. Its translation: CASSLLFTGELFF.